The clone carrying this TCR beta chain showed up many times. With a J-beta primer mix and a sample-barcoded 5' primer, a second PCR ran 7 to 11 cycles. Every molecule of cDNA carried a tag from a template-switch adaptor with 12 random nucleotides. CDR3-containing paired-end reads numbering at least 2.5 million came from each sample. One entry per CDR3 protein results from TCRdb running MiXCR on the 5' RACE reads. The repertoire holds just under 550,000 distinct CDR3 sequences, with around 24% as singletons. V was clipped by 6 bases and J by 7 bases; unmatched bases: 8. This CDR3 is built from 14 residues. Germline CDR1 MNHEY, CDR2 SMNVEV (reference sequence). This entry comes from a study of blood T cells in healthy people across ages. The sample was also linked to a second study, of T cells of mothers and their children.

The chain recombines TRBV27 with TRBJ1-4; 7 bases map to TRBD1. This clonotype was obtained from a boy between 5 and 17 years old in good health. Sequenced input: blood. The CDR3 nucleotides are TGTGCCAGCAGCGGGACAGCTGGAGGTGAAAAACTGTTTTTT. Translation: CASSGTAGGEKLFF.